The following is a T cell receptor (beta chain) sequence with its context. The V and J ends lost 4 bases and 6 bases, in that order; junction bases with no gene match: 21. This CDR3 spans 19 amino acids. Germline values: CDR1 SGHRS, CDR2 YFSETQ. After thawing and overnight rest, PBMC were stained with GMM-loaded CD1B tetramer, viability dye and anti-CD3 for sorting. The CD1B tetramers carried C32 glucose monomycolate purified from Rhodococcus equi. Before cryopreservation, the sorted PBMC lost their CD14-expressing monocytes. This entry is derived from a study of T cells in tuberculosis. Study details: CD1B tetramers identified T cells specific for mycobacterial lipid GMM. Overall study results and limits: T cells binding CD1B-GMM tetramer weakly possibly escaped the sort.

Chain pairing is unknown; alpha and beta were sequenced separately. Using immunoSEQ multiplex PCR, the repertoire was profiled, and TCRdb retains in-frame clones only, with some absent. The sample carries more than 70,000 clones, roughly 90% recorded once. The sample taken for sequencing was CD1b-GMM tetramer-negative cells sorted from PBMCs. This chain connects TRBV5-1 to TRBJ2-1; TRBD1 agrees at 8 bases. This sequence originates from an adult woman with latent tuberculosis. The DNA of the CDR3 is TGCGCCAGCAGCGTAGAAATACCGGGACAGGCTACGGCAGGCAATGAGCAGTTCTTC. It specifies CASSVEIPGQATAGNEQFF.